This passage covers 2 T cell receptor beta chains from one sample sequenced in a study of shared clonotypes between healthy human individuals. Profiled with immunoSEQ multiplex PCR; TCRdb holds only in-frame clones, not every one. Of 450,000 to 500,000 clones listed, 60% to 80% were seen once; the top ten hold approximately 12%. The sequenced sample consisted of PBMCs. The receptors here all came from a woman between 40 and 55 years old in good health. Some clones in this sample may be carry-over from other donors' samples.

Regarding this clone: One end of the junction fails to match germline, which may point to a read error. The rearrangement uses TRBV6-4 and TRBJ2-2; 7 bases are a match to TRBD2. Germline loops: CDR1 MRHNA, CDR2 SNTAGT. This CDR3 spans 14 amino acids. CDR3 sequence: CASSLAENTGELLF. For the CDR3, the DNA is TGTGCCAGCAGTCTAGCGGAGAACACCGGGGAGCTGCTTTTT.

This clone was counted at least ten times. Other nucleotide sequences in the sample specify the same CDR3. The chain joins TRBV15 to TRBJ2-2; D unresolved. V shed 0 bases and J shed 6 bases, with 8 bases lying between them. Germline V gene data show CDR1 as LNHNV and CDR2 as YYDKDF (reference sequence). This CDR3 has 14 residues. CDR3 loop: CATSRDVVAGELFF. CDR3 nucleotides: TGTGCCACCAGCAGAGATGTAGTGGCCGGGGAGCTGTTTTTT. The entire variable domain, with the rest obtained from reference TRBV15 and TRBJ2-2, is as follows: DAMVIQNPRYQVTQFGKPVTLSCSQTLNHNVMYWYQQKSSQAPKLLFHYYDKDFNNEADTPDNFQSRRPNTSFCFLDIRSPGLGDTAMYLCATSRDVVAGELFFGEGSRLTVL.